This entry describes one T cell receptor (beta chain). The antigen remains undetermined. Its ends do not fully match the called genes, so a read error is possible. The study extracted blood RNA from unsorted whole blood and also extracted germline DNA. With a constant-region primer, TCR beta cDNA was made from approximately 520 ng of total RNA. Three rounds of nested multiplex PCR with slightly modified ARM-PCR produced TCR beta libraries. Amplification in the first two PCR rounds was performed using TRBV1-TRBV30 forward primers and a C-beta reverse primer for approximately 10 cycles each. TCRdb used MiXCR to reprocess the multiplex PCR reads, holding one entry per CDR3 protein. The sample records 300,000 to 350,000 distinct CDR3 sequences, around 60% being singletons. Germline V gene lookup returns CDR1 SGHAT and CDR2 FQNNGV. The CDR3 has 16 residues. The data originate from a study of tumor-infiltrating lymphocytes in primary liver carcinoma. Points from the study as a whole: Lower overlap was observed for tumor-adjacent and tumor-blood pairs relative to tumor region pairs.

The sequenced sample consisted of peripheral blood. This clonotype originated in a man aged 35-49 years with primary liver carcinoma and hepatitis B virus infection. The chain couples TRBV11-2 to TRBJ2-1, with 7 bases lining up with TRBD2. CDR3: CASSLGLGLPYNEQFF. The CDR3, as DNA: TGTGCCAGCAGCTTAGGACTGGGACTACCGTACAATGAGCAGTTCTTT.